The next 17 T cell receptor beta chains were all read from a single sample in a study of blood T cell repertoires in COVID-19. Using immunoSEQ multiplex PCR, the repertoire was profiled, and TCRdb retains in-frame clones only, with some absent. The table records fewer than 300,000 clones, about 89% of them present only once. Material for sequencing was peripheral blood. The receptors come from a man aged 35 to 55 who had recovered from COVID-19.

V is TRBV7-7 and J is TRBJ2-5; 9 nucleotides match TRBD1. The V and J ends lost 5 bases and 9 bases, in that order; junction bases with no gene match: 13. Germline V gene lookup returns CDR1 SSHAT and CDR2 FNYEAQ (reference sequence). CDR3 size: 15 residues. The CDR3 DNA reads TGTGCCAGCAGCAACCCGGGACAGGGATTCGAGGCCCAGTACTTC. Protein sequence: CASSNPGQGFEAQYF.

This clone has just one count. The V call is TRBV27, the J call TRBJ2-7; the match to TRBD1 covers 7 bases. V lost 4 bases, J lost 2 bases, and 8 bases stayed unmatched. CDR3 length equals 15 residues. In germline, CDR1 is MNHEY, CDR2 SMNVEV (reference sequence). CDR3 in amino acids: CASSSPGTAPYEQYF. CDR3 coding DNA: TGTGCCAGCAGTTCGCCTGGGACAGCGCCCTACGAGCAGTACTTC.

The chain links TRBV5-1 to TRBJ2-1, with 9 bases matching TRBD2. The CDR3 runs 14 residues. Germline CDR1 SGHRS, CDR2 YFSETQ. Trimming took 2 bases from V and 7 from J; bases not matched to a gene: 4. The CDR3 bases are TGCGCCAGCAGCTTAACTAGCGGGCCTAATGAGCAGTTCTTC. Its protein product is CASSLTSGPNEQFF.

This chain joins TRBV3-1 (or the pseudogene TRBV3-2) and TRBJ2-5; 10 nucleotides line up with TRBD2. This CDR3 has 14 residues. Germline loops: CDR1 LGHDT, CDR2 YNNKEL (reference sequence). V shed 10 bases and J 3 bases; nucleotides not matched to a gene: 8. The CDR3 spells CATSAGGLKETQYF. As DNA, the CDR3 is TGTGCCACGTCAGCGGGGGGGCTTAAAGAGACCCAGTACTTC.

This chain links TRBV7-2 with TRBJ1-1; D gene ambiguous. This CDR3 spans 15 amino acids. Trimming took off 5 bases at V and 2 bases at J, with 15 bases between the two ends. The germline CDR1 and CDR2 sequences are SGHTA and FQGNSA. CDR3 sequence reads: CASSPGGVGNTEAFF. The CDR3 nucleotides are TGTGCCAGCAGCCCAGGAGGTGTAGGAAACACTGAAGCTTTCTTT.

The gene calls are TRBV14 and TRBJ2-7, with 8 bases identical to TRBD1. Germline CDR1 SGHDN, CDR2 FVKESK. The ends lost 4 bases at V and 2 bases at J; junction bases unmatched: 7. This CDR3 spans 15 amino acids. For the CDR3, the DNA is TGTGCCAGCAGCCCAGGACAGGGTTTACCCTACGAGCAGTACTTC. Its translation is CASSPGQGLPYEQYF.

A few counts support this clone. This chain links TRBV6-5 with TRBJ1-2; the D gene is possibly TRBD1 (5 bases). V shed 6 bases and J shed 4 bases, with 12 bases lying between them. This CDR3 is built from 13 residues. Per the germline V gene, CDR1 is MNHEY and CDR2 is SVGAGI. The CDR3 sequence is CASSGGTPYGYTF. In DNA form, the CDR3 reads TGTGCCAGCAGCGGGGGGACTCCCTATGGCTACACCTTC.

This chain connects TRBV7-9 to TRBJ1-1; no reliable D call. This CDR3 is built from 15 residues. The V and J ends lost 4 bases and 5 bases respectively, with 17 bases between them. Germline lookup yields CDR1 SEHNR and CDR2 FQNEAQ (reference sequence). CDR3 sequence: CASSSRSGIGTEAFF. The CDR3 coding sequence is TGTGCCAGCAGCTCCCGGTCGGGAATTGGTACTGAAGCTTTCTTT. Full variable domain (remainder filled in from reference TRBV7-9 and TRBJ1-1): DTGVSQNPRHKITKRGQNVTFRCDPISEHNRLYWYRQTLGQGPEFLTYFQNEAQLEKSRLLSDRFSAERPKGSFSTLEIQRTEQGDSAMYLCASSSRSGIGTEAFFGQGTRLTVV.

The chain is built from TRBV19 and TRBJ1-2; a weak D match, TRBD1 (5 bases). V lost 7 bases to trimming and J lost 6 bases, with 18 bases between them. CDR3 length: 14 amino acids. In germline, CDR1 is LNHDA, CDR2 SQIVND (reference sequence). The CDR3 DNA follows: TGTGCCAGTACTCCTCACGGGGGTTTCGATGGCTACACCTTC. Translated: CASTPHGGFDGYTF. The whole variable domain, filled in from reference TRBV19 and TRBJ1-2, reads DGGITQSPKYLFRKEGQNVTLSCEQNLNHDAMYWYRQDPGQGLRLIYYSQIVNDFQKGDIAEGYSVSREKKESFPLTVTSAQKNPTAFYLCASTPHGGFDGYTFGSGTRLTVV.

This chain joins TRBV9 and TRBJ2-2; TRBD2 agrees at 11 bases. CDR3 length: 15 residues. Germline V lookup: CDR1 SGDLS, CDR2 YYNGEE. J gave up 7 bases and V 2 bases, and 4 bases lay outside the gene matches. The CDR3 nucleotides read TGTGCCAGCAGCGTGACTAGCGGGAACGTCGGGGAGCTGTTTTTT. Translating it yields CASSVTSGNVGELFF.

The chain joins TRBV6-1 to TRBJ2-2, with 13 bases lining up with TRBD2. This CDR3 spans 18 amino acids. J gave up 4 bases and V 4 bases, and 9 bases lay outside the gene matches. Germline CDR1 MNHNS, CDR2 SASEGT. The CDR3 region is CASSGRLAGGPGTGELFF. As DNA, the CDR3 is TGTGCCAGCAGTGGACGACTAGCGGGAGGCCCTGGCACCGGGGAGCTGTTTTTT.

This rearrangement joins TRBV5-1 to TRBJ1-4; TRBD1 matches 8 bases. Germline values: CDR1 SGHRS, CDR2 YFSETQ. This CDR3 contains 15 residues. Trimming took 4 bases from V and 8 from J; bases not matched to a gene: 10. CDR3 residues: CASSEQGVHGEKLFF. The CDR3 nucleotides are TGCGCCAGCAGCGAACAGGGGGTTCATGGGGAAAAACTGTTTTTT. The whole variable domain, remainder taken from reference TRBV5-1 and TRBJ1-4, is KAGVTQTPRYLIKTRGQQVTLSCSPISGHRSVSWYQQTPGQGLQFLFEYFSETQRNKGNFPGRFSGRQFSNSRSEMNVSTLELGDSALYLCASSEQGVHGEKLFFGSGTQLSVL.

The chain joins TRBV6-2 or TRBV6-3 to TRBJ1-4; D gene unclear. Germline lookup yields CDR1 MNHEY and CDR2 SVGEGT. The CDR3 is 17 residues long. Deletions cut 0 bases from V and 0 bases from J, with 11 bases between. The CDR3 DNA sequence: TGTGCCAGCAGTTACTCTGTAACGGAGGCAACTAATGAAAAACTGTTTTTT. Translation gives CASSYSVTEATNEKLFF.

V and J are TRBV12-5 and TRBJ2-4; TRBD1 is a possible D gene (6 bases). V was clipped by 1 base and J by 2 bases, with 12 bases between them. This CDR3 is built from 16 residues. Germline V gene lookup returns CDR1 LGHNT and CDR2 FRNRAP. The CDR3 sequence: CASGLGVTGTKNIQYF. The CDR3 nucleotides read TGTGCTAGTGGTTTGGGCGTGACAGGAACCAAAAACATTCAGTACTTC.

This clone was counted once. The rearrangement links TRBV29-1 to TRBJ1-4, with 9 bases lining up with TRBD1. Germline lookup yields CDR1 SQVTM and CDR2 ANQGSEA. J was trimmed by 3 bases and V by 7 bases; bases with no gene match: 6. The length of the CDR3 is 14 residues. In DNA form, the CDR3 reads TGCAGCGCGGGCGGGACAGGGTCTAATGAAAAACTGTTTTTT. Protein product: CSAGGTGSNEKLFF.

There are a few counts of this clone. This chain joins TRBV5-1 and TRBJ1-4; tentative D call: TRBD1 (5 bases). Germline V CDR1 and CDR2: SGHRS, YFSETQ. This CDR3 comprises 13 residues. V dropped 3 bases and J dropped 6 bases, with 9 bases sitting between them. CDR3 in amino acids: CASSSVRDEKLFF. The CDR3, as DNA: TGCGCCAGCAGCTCGGTCAGGGATGAAAAACTGTTTTTT.

This chain joins TRBV18 and TRBJ2-7; unclear D gene. The CDR3 loop spans 14 amino acids. Germline CDR1 is KGHSH and CDR2 is LQKENI. V was clipped by 2 bases and J by 3 bases, with 11 bases between them. For the CDR3, the DNA is TGTGCCAGCTCACCAAACCCACAGAGCTACGAGCAGTACTTC. Translating it yields CASSPNPQSYEQYF.